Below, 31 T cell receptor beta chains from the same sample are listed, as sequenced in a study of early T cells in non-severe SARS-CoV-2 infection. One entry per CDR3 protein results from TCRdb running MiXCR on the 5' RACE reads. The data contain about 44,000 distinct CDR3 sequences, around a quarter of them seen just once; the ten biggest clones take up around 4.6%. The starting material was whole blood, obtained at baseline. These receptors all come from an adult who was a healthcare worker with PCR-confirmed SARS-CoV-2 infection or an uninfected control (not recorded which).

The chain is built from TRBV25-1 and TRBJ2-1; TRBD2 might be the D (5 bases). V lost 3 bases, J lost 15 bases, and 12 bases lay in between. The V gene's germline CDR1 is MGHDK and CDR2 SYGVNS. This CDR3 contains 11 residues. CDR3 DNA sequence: TGTGCCAGCAGTGACGTCGGACTGGGGTTCTTC. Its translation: CASSDVGLGFF.

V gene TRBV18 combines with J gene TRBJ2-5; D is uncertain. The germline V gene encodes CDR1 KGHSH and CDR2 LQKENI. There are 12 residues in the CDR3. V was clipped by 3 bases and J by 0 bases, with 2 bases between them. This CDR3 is CASSPNQETQYF. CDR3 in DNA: TGTGCCAGCTCACCGAACCAAGAGACCCAGTACTTC.

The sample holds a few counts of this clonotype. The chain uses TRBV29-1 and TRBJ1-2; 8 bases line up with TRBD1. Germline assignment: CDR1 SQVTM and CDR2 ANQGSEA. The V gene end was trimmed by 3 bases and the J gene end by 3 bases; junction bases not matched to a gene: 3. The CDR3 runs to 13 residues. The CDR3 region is CSVDQGADYGYTF. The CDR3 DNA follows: TGCAGCGTTGATCAGGGGGCCGACTATGGCTACACCTTC.

CDR3 region: CASGRKGTLSYEQYF. CDR3 in DNA: TGTGCCAGCGGTCGGAAGGGGACCCTCTCCTACGAGCAGTACTTC. The genes are TRBV25-1 and TRBJ2-7; D possibly uses TRBD1 or TRBD2 (5 bases each). The CDR3 has 15 residues. The germline CDR1 and CDR2 sequences are MGHDK and SYGVNS. The V and J ends lost 8 bases and 0 bases respectively, with 17 bases between them.

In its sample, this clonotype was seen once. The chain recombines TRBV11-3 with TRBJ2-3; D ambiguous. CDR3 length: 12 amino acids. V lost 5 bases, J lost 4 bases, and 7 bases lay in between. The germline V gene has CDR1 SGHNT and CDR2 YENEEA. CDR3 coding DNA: TGTGCCAGCAGCCGGGCCGCAGATACGCAGTATTTT. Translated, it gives CASSRAADTQYF.

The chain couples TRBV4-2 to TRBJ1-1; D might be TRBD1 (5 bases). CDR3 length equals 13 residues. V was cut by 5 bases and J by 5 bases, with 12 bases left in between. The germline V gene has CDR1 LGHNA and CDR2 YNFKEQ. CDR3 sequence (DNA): TGTGCCAGCAGCTTAGGGACTGAAACTGAAGCTTTCTTT. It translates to CASSLGTETEAFF.

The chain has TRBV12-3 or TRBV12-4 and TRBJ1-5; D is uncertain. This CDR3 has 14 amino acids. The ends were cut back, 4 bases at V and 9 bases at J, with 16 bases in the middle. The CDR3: CASSSRTDLGPQHF. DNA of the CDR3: TGTGCCAGCAGTTCGCGGACGGACCTAGGGCCCCAGCATTTT.

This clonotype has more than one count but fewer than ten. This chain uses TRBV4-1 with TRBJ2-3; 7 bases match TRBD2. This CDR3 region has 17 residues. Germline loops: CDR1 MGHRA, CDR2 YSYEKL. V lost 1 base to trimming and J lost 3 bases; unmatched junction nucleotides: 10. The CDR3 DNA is TGCGCCAGCAGCCAAGGTCCCCAGCGGGGTCCAACAGATACGCAGTATTTT. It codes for CASSQGPQRGPTDTQYF.

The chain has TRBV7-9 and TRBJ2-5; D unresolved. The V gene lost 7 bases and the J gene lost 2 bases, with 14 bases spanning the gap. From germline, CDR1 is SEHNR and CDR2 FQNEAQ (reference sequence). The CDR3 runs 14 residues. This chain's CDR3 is CASTEIMEQETQYF. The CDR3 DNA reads TGTGCCAGCACCGAGATAATGGAACAAGAGACCCAGTACTTC.

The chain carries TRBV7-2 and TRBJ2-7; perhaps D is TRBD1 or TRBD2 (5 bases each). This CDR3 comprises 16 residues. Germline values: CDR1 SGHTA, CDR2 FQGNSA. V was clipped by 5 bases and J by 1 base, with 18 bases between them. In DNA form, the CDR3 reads TGTGCCAGCAGCGCGCCGGGACCCCCGCGTTCCTACGAGCAGTACTTC. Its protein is CASSAPGPPRSYEQYF.

Written as DNA, the CDR3 is TGTGCCAGCAGCCTTTTGGTGCCCTATGGCTACACCTTC. Protein sequence: CASSLLVPYGYTF. The chain links TRBV5-6 to TRBJ1-2; D gene unclear. The V gene's germline CDR1 is SGHDT and CDR2 YYEEEE. CDR3 length: 13 residues. V lost 4 bases and J 4 bases, leaving 11 bases between the germline ends. The whole variable domain, remainder taken from reference TRBV5-6 and TRBJ1-2, is DAGVTQSPTHLIKTRGQQVTLRCSPKSGHDTVSWYQQALGQGPQFIFQYYEEEERQRGNFPDRFSGHQFPNYSSELNVNALLLGDSALYLCASSLLVPYGYTFGSGTRLTVV.

The CDR3 is CASSFLEEQYF. The CDR3 region has the DNA TGTGCCAGCAGTTTTCTGGAGGAGCAGTACTTC. The chain has TRBV28 and TRBJ2-7; D not certain. The CDR3 covers 11 residues. V was shortened by 3 bases and J by 7 bases, with 7 bases between the two germline ends. Germline V gene sequence: CDR1 MDHEN, CDR2 SYDVKM.

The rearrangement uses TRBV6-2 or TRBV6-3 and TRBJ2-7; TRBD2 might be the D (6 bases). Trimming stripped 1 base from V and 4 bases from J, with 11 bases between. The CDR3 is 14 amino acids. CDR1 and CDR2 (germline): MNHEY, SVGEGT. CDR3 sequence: CASSYFAEGYEQYF. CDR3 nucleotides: TGTGCCAGCAGTTACTTCGCGGAGGGGTACGAGCAGTACTTC.

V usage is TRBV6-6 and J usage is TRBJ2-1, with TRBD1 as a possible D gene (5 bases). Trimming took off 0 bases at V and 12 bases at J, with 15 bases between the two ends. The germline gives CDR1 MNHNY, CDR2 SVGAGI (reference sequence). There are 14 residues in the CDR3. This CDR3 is CASSYSTGKGRQFF. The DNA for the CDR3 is TGTGCCAGCAGTTACTCGACGGGTAAGGGGCGGCAGTTCTTC.

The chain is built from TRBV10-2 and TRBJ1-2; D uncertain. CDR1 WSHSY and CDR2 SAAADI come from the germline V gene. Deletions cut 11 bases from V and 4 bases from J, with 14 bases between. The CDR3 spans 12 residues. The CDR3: CAYRTDSYGYTF. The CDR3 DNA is TGCGCCTACCGGACGGATTCCTATGGCTACACCTTC.

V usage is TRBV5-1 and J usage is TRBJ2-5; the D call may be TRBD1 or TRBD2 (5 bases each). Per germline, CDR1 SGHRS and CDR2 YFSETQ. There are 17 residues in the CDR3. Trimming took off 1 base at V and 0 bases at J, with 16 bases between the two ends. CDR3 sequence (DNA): TGCGCCAGCAGCTTGACGAGCGGCAGGGAGAACCAAGAGACCCAGTACTTC. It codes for CASSLTSGRENQETQYF. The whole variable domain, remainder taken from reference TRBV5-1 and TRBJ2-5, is KAGVTQTPRYLIKTRGQQVTLSCSPISGHRSVSWYQQTPGQGLQFLFEYFSETQRNKGNFPGRFSGRQFSNSRSEMNVSTLELGDSALYLCASSLTSGRENQETQYFGPGTRLLVL.

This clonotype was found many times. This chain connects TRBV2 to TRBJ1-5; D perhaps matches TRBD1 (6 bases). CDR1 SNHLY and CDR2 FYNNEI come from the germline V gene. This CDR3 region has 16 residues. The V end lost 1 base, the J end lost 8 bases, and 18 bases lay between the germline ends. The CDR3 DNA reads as TGTGCCAGCAGTGAAGAACCAGACGGGGGCGCGGAGCCCCAGCATTTT. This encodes CASSEEPDGGAEPQHF.

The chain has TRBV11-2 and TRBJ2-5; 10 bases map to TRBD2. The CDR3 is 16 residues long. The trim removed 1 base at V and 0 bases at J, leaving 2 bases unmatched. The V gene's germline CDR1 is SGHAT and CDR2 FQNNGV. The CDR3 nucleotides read TGTGCCAGCAGCTTAGGTAGCGGGGGGTACCAAGAGACCCAGTACTTC. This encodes CASSLGSGGYQETQYF.

The CDR3 sequence is CASSVGGLLTDTQYF. The CDR3 nucleotides read TGTGCCAGCAGCGTAGGAGGACTACTCACAGATACGCAGTATTTT. The chain employs TRBV9 and TRBJ2-3, with D possibly being TRBD2 (6 bases). CDR3 length: 15 residues. V was clipped by 0 bases and J by 2 bases, with 10 bases between them. The germline gives CDR1 SGDLS, CDR2 YYNGEE.

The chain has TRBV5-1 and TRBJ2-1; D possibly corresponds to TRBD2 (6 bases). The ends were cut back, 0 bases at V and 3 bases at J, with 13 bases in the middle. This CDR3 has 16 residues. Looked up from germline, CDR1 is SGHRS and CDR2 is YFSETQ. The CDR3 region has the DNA TGCGCCAGCAGCTTGGCCCTGGCGGGGCGCTACAATGAGCAGTTCTTC. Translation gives CASSLALAGRYNEQFF.

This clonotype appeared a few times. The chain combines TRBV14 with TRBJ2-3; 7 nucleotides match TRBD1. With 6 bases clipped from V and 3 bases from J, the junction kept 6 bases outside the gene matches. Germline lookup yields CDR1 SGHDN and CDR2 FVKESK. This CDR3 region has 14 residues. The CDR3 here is CASRKTGKTDTQYF. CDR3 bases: TGTGCCAGCAGGAAGACAGGGAAAACAGATACGCAGTATTTT.

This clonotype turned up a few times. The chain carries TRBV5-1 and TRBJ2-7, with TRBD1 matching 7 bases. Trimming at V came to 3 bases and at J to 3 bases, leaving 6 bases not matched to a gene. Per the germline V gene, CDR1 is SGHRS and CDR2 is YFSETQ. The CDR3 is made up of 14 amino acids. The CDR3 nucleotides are TGCGCCAGCAGCTCCCTTGGGACAGACTACGAGCAGTACTTC. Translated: CASSSLGTDYEQYF.

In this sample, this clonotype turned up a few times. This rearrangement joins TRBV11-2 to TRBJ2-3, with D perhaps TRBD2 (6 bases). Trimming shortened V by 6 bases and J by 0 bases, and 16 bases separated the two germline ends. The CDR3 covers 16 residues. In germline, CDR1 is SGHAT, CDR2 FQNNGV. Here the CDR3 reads CASRWLAESSTDTQYF. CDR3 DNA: TGTGCCAGCAGGTGGTTAGCGGAATCTAGCACAGATACGCAGTATTTT.

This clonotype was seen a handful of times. The CDR3 DNA follows: TGTGCCAGCAGCCCAATAGCGGGACAAGAGACCCAGTACTTC. Its protein is CASSPIAGQETQYF. This chain links TRBV3-1 with TRBJ2-5; 8 nucleotides align to TRBD2. CDR1 is LGHDT, CDR2 YNNKEL, per germline (reference sequence). The junction had 3 bases not matched to a gene; V was cut back by 4 bases and J by 2 bases. The CDR3 has 14 residues.

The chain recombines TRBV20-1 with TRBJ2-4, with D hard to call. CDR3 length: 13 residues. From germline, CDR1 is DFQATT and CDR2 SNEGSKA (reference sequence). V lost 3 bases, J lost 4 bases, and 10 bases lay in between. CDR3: CSASIGQKNIQYF. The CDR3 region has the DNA TGCAGTGCTAGTATAGGTCAGAAAAACATTCAGTACTTC.

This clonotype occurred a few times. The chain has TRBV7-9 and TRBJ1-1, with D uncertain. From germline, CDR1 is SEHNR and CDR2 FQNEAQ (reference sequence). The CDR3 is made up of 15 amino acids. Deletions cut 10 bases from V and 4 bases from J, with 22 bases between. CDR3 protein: CATQPPRGLGTEAFF. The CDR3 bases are TGTGCCACTCAACCCCCGAGAGGCTTGGGCACTGAAGCTTTCTTT.

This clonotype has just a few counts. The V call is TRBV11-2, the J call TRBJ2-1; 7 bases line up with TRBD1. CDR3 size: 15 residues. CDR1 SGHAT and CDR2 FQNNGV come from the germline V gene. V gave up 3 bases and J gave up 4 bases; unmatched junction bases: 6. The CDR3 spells CASSLRDSIYNEQFF. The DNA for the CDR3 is TGTGCCAGCAGCTTGAGGGACAGTATTTACAATGAGCAGTTCTTC.

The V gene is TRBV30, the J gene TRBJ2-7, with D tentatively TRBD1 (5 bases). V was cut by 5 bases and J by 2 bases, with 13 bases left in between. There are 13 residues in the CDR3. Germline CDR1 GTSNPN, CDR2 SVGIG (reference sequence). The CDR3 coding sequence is TGTGCCTGGGCCTTTGACAGTGCCTACGAGCAGTACTTC. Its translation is CAWAFDSAYEQYF.

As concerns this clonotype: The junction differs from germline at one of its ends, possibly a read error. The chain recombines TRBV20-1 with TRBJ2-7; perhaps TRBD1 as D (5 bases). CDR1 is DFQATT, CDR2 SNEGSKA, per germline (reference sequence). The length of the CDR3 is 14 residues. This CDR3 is CSARGGAFSSEQYF. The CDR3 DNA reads TGCAGTGCTAGAGGGGGCGCGTTTTCCTCCGAGCAGTACTTC.

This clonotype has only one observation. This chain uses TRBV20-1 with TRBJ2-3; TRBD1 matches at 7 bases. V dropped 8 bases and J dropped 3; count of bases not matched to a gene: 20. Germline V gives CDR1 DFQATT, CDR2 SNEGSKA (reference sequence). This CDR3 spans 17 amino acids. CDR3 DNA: TGCAGTACCAGTGGGGTAGGGGGCCCGTTTCAGACAGATACGCAGTATTTT. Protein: CSTSGVGGPFQTDTQYF.

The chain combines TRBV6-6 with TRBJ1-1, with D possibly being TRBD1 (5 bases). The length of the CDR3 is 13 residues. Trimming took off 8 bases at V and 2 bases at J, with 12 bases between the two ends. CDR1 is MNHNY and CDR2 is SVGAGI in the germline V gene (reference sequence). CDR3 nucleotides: TGTGCCAGCCGACAACAGGCTAACACTGAAGCTTTCTTT. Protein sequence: CASRQQANTEAFF.